A selection of T cell receptor beta chains follows, all from one sample in a study of OX40 agonist ivuxolimab in advanced cancers. Only in-frame clones appear in the TCRdb table, and some are missing; sequencing was by immunoSEQ multiplex PCR. The data contain about 94,000 clones, around nine tenths of them singletons. The sample here was CD4+ or CD8+ T cells sorted from blood, taken in a trial of the OX40 agonist ivuxolimab. The origin of the receptors is an adult with an advanced solid tumor such as melanoma, head and neck, liver or kidney cancer. Each CDR3 is given with its conserved first and last residue. D genes are given only for firm matches. Some rows mark clone size as missing; the rest say once, few, many or name a class of expanded clone.

CDR3nt	CDR3aa	j_gene	d_gene	abundance	v_gene
TGTGCCAGCAGCACACAGGCCGATTCACCCCTCCACTTT	CASSTQADSPLHF	TRBJ1-6	NA	NA	TRBV16
TGTGCCAGCAGCTCAGTAGCGGGGCAACAAGAGACCCAGTACTTC	CASSSVAGQQETQYF	TRBJ2-5	TRBD2	NA	TRBV11-1
TGTGCCAGCAGCTTGGCCGGGACAGGGCGCGATCAGCCCCAGCATTTT	CASSLAGTGRDQPQHF	TRBJ1-5	TRBD1	NA	TRBV5-5
TGTGCCAGCAGTGCCCGGACGGCCACAGGAAACACCATATATTTT	CASSARTATGNTIYF	TRBJ1-3	NA	NA	TRBV6-1
TGCGCCAGCAGCTTGACAGGGCGCAATTCCTATGGCTACACCTTC	CASSLTGRNSYGYTF	TRBJ1-2	NA	once	TRBV5-1
TGTGCCAGCAGCCAAGATCTTAGGACTCTACGGCAGTTCTTC	CASSQDLRTLRQFF	TRBJ2-1	NA	NA	TRBV14
TGTGCCAGCAGCTTTCAGTTGAACACTGAAGCTTTCTTT	CASSFQLNTEAFF	TRBJ1-1	NA	NA	TRBV5-4
TGTGCCAGCAGATTAGCCCGAAGCGTGAATCAGCCCCAGCATTTT	CASRLARSVNQPQHF	TRBJ1-5	NA	NA	TRBV27
TGTGCCAGCAGGGGTTTGACAGGCTACAATGAGCAGTTCTTC	CASRGLTGYNEQFF	TRBJ2-1	NA	NA	TRBV27
TGTGCCAGCAGCGTTGAGATGGGTAGCTACACCTTC	CASSVEMGSYTF	TRBJ1-2	NA	NA	TRBV7-9
TGTGCCAGTGGCTTCCAGGGCGGTAATGAAAAACTGTTTTTT	CASGFQGGNEKLFF	TRBJ1-4	NA	NA	TRBV19
TGTGCCAGCAGTGACCCTCCGGGACAGAACAGTAATTCACCCCTCCACTTT	CASSDPPGQNSNSPLHF	TRBJ1-6	TRBD1	NA	TRBV2
TGCGCCAGCAGCTTGGCGGGGGCGAGGGATACGCAGTATTTT	CASSLAGARDTQYF	TRBJ2-3	NA	NA	TRBV5-1
TGTGCCTGGAGTTTTGTGGTCACGGGACCGAGCTATGGCTACACCTTC	CAWSFVVTGPSYGYTF	TRBJ1-2	NA	NA	TRBV30
TGCGCCAGCAGCTTTATATTATTGCGGGGGGGCGGCACCTACAAAGAGACCCAGTACTTC	CASSFILLRGGGTYKETQYF	TRBJ2-5	TRBD2	once	TRBV5-1
TGCGCCAGCAGTGAGAGCGTCAGGGGTGGGAGTGAGCAGTTCTTC	CASSESVRGGSEQFF	TRBJ2-1	NA	NA	TRBV10-2
TGTGCCAGCAGCCAAGATGGGACGGAGAATTCACCCCTCCACTTT	CASSQDGTENSPLHF	TRBJ1-6	NA	NA	TRBV4-2
TGTGCCAGCAGCCTCTTTGGAGCTAACACTGAAGCTTTCTTT	CASSLFGANTEAFF	TRBJ1-1	NA	NA	TRBV5-4
TGTGCCAGCAGTGAATGGGTGATGGGGGTGGCCGGGAGGTACGAGCAGTACTTC	CASSEWVMGVAGRYEQYF	TRBJ2-7	TRBD2	NA	TRBV2